The rows below give T cell receptor beta chains drawn from one sample of a study of cytomegalovirus exposure and HLA in healthy donors. TCRdb's table, derived via immunoSEQ multiplex PCR, lists solely in-frame clones and lacks some. The sample yields about 160,000 clones, 80% seen once. The sequenced sample was PBMCs. All receptors come from a young man in good health and CMV-seronegative. The CDR3 runs from the conserved cysteine through the conserved F or W. A D gene is named only where the DNA matches it firmly. Some rows have no size entry. The others give once, few or many, or a class for an expanded clone.

D: TRBD2; J: TRBJ2-7; V: TRBV28; size: NA; DNA: TGTGCCAGCAGTATCTCTAGCGGGGGAGGCGAGCAGTACTTC; CDR3: CASSISSGGGEQYF
D: NA; J: TRBJ2-7; V: TRBV19; size: NA; DNA: TGTGCCAGTAGCCTCTCCGGGACATCCTACGAGCAGTACTTC; CDR3: CASSLSGTSYEQYF
D: TRBD2; J: TRBJ2-5; V: TRBV14; size: once; DNA: TGTGCCAGCAGCCATGGGACTAGCAGACGTGGGGAGACCCAGTACTTC; CDR3: CASSHGTSRRGETQYF
D: TRBD1; J: TRBJ1-3; V: TRBV18; size: NA; DNA: TGTGCCAGCTCACCGATGACAGGGGCAAGCGGAAACACCATATATTTT; CDR3: CASSPMTGASGNTIYF
D: NA; J: TRBJ1-1; V: TRBV7-9; size: NA; DNA: TGTGCCAGCAGCCCGGGGTACGGGCGGATGAACACTGAAGCTTTCTTT; CDR3: CASSPGYGRMNTEAFF
D: NA; J: TRBJ1-2; V: TRBV27; size: NA; DNA: TGTGCCAGCAGTTCGTCCTTCAACTATGGCTACACCTTC; CDR3: CASSSSFNYGYTF
D: NA; J: TRBJ2-7; V: TRBV13; size: NA; DNA: TGTGCCAGCAGCCTCGAGAGGGATCGCTACGAGCAGTACTTC; CDR3: CASSLERDRYEQYF
D: TRBD2; J: TRBJ2-7; V: TRBV5-6; size: NA; DNA: TGTGCCAGCAGCTTGACCAGCGGGGGCAACGAGCAGTACTTC; CDR3: CASSLTSGGNEQYF
D: NA; J: TRBJ2-3; V: TRBV6-4; size: NA; DNA: TGTGCCAGCAGCCCACGAAGACAGCGCACAGATACGCAGTATTTT; CDR3: CASSPRRQRTDTQYF
D: TRBD1; J: TRBJ1-5; V: TRBV7-8; size: NA; DNA: TGTGCCAGCAGCTTAGGACAGGGGAGGGTGGGTAGTCAGCCCCAGCATTTT; CDR3: CASSLGQGRVGSQPQHF
D: NA; J: TRBJ1-2; V: TRBV7-9; size: few; DNA: TGTTCCAGCAGCTTATTCATTGAGGGCTACACCTTC; CDR3: CSSSLFIEGYTF
D: NA; J: TRBJ1-2; V: TRBV21-1; size: once; DNA: TGTGCCAGCAGCAAAGAGAATCTGGACAGGGACAACTATGGCTACACCTTC; CDR3: CASSKENLDRDNYGYTF
D: TRBD1; J: TRBJ1-1; V: TRBV11-2; size: NA; DNA: TGTGCCAGCAGCTTAGCCCGGACAGGGATTGAAGCTTTCTTT; CDR3: CASSLARTGIEAFF
D: NA; J: TRBJ1-2; V: TRBV7-9; size: NA; DNA: TGTGCCAGCAGCTACAATCAGGGTACCTATGGCTACACCTTC; CDR3: CASSYNQGTYGYTF
D: TRBD1; J: TRBJ1-4; V: TRBV5-4; size: NA; DNA: TGTGCCACCAAAGGAGGGGACCGACAGGGGGATAGAGAAAAACTGTTTTTT; CDR3: CATKGGDRQGDREKLFF
D: TRBD2; J: TRBJ2-7; V: TRBV7-9; size: NA; DNA: TGTGCCAGCAGCCCCCCAGGCGGGAGAGGCTCCTACGAGCAGTACTTC; CDR3: CASSPPGGRGSYEQYF
D: NA; J: TRBJ1-2; V: TRBV19; size: NA; DNA: TGTGCCAGTAGTCCAAGGACAGATGGCTACACCTTC; CDR3: CASSPRTDGYTF
D: TRBD1; J: TRBJ1-6; V: TRBV19; size: NA; DNA: TGTGCCAGTAGTATAGATCCAGGACAGGCGGGAAGTTCACCCCTCCACTTT; CDR3: CASSIDPGQAGSSPLHF
D: TRBD1; J: TRBJ2-7; V: TRBV19; size: NA; DNA: TGTGCCAGTAGCCCGGCAGGGGGCGGCTACGAGCAGTACTTC; CDR3: CASSPAGGGYEQYF
D: TRBD1; J: TRBJ1-1; V: TRBV19; size: NA; DNA: TGTGCCAGTAGTACATTCCGGGACAGAGCACTGAACACTGAAGCTTTCTTT; CDR3: CASSTFRDRALNTEAFF
D: NA; J: TRBJ2-1; V: TRBV5-6; size: NA; DNA: TGTGCCAGCAGCTTGGTAGACAATGAGCAGTTCTTC; CDR3: CASSLVDNEQFF
D: NA; J: TRBJ1-4; V: TRBV28; size: NA; DNA: TGTGCCAGCAGTTTTCTGCCCGACAGGTCTAATGAAAAACTGTTTTTT; CDR3: CASSFLPDRSNEKLFF
D: NA; J: TRBJ1-1; V: TRBV19; size: NA; DNA: TGTGCCAGTAGTATCGCAGCAGGGGTCAACACTGAAGCTTTCTTT; CDR3: CASSIAAGVNTEAFF
D: NA; J: TRBJ1-2; V: TRBV12-2; size: NA; DNA: TGTGCAAGTCGCTTAGCGTCGGGGACACCTAACTATGGCTACACCTTC; CDR3: CASRLASGTPNYGYTF
D: NA; J: TRBJ2-5; V: TRBV7-2; size: NA; DNA: TGTGCCAGTTCGACGAGGGGGGGCGAGGAGACCCAGTACTTC; CDR3: CASSTRGGEETQYF
D: NA; J: TRBJ1-4; V: TRBV5-1; size: few; DNA: TGCGCCAGCAGCTTGGAAAATCCGGGGTTTGGTGAAAAACTGTTTTTT; CDR3: CASSLENPGFGEKLFF
D: TRBD2; J: TRBJ2-1; V: TRBV11-2; size: NA; DNA: TGTGCCAGCAGCCGAGGACTAGCGACTCTTAGCAATGAGCAGTTCTTC; CDR3: CASSRGLATLSNEQFF
D: TRBD2; J: TRBJ2-5; V: TRBV11-2; size: NA; DNA: TGTGCCAGCAGCTTGGGCGGGGGCCAAGAGACCCAGTACTTC; CDR3: CASSLGGGQETQYF
D: TRBD1; J: TRBJ2-1; V: TRBV30; size: once; DNA: TGTGCCTGGAGTTCCGACAGGGGGCCAAATGAGCAGTTCTTC; CDR3: CAWSSDRGPNEQFF
D: TRBD1; J: TRBJ1-2; V: TRBV7-2; size: NA; DNA: TGTGCCAGCAGCTCCGGGACAGGGGTATGGGGCTACACCTTC; CDR3: CASSSGTGVWGYTF
D: NA; J: TRBJ1-1; V: TRBV5-4; size: NA; DNA: TGTGCCAGCAGCTTACGAGGGAACACTGAAGCTTTCTTT; CDR3: CASSLRGNTEAFF
D: NA; J: TRBJ2-1; V: TRBV6-5; size: once; DNA: TGTGCCAGCAGTTCCGGGATGACTGTGATACACAATGAGCAGTTCTTC; CDR3: CASSSGMTVIHNEQFF
D: TRBD2; J: TRBJ2-7; V: TRBV2; size: NA; DNA: TGTGCCAGCAGTGGGACTAGCGGGAGGACCAACTACGAGCAGTACTTC; CDR3: CASSGTSGRTNYEQYF
D: TRBD1; J: TRBJ2-7; V: TRBV4-1; size: NA; DNA: TGCGCCAGCAGCCGAACAGGGGACCTCTACGAGCAGTACTTC; CDR3: CASSRTGDLYEQYF
D: TRBD2; J: TRBJ2-3; V: TRBV5-8; size: once; DNA: TGTGCCAGCACCCGAGGGACTAGCGGGGATACGCAGTATTTT; CDR3: CASTRGTSGDTQYF
D: TRBD2; J: TRBJ2-1; V: TRBV9; size: NA; DNA: TGTGCCAGCAGCCCCCAGCCGGGGGGGCGGAATGAGCAGTTCTTC; CDR3: CASSPQPGGRNEQFF
D: TRBD1; J: TRBJ1-5; V: TRBV6-5; size: NA; DNA: TGTGCCAGCAGTTACTCGAGGGACAGAGTTCAGCCCCAGCATTTT; CDR3: CASSYSRDRVQPQHF
D: TRBD1; J: TRBJ1-1; V: TRBV18; size: NA; DNA: TGTGCCAGCTCACCGAAGACAGGGGGCATTGGGATTGAAGCTTTCTTT; CDR3: CASSPKTGGIGIEAFF
D: NA; J: TRBJ1-1; V: TRBV5-1; size: NA; DNA: TGCGCCAGCAGCTTGTCGACACCCTCACCGGCTGAAGCTTTCTTT; CDR3: CASSLSTPSPAEAFF
D: NA; J: TRBJ1-2; V: TRBV15; size: NA; DNA: TGTGCCACCAGCAGAGATTATGCCGAGTCTCACTATGGCTACACCTTC; CDR3: CATSRDYAESHYGYTF
D: NA; J: TRBJ2-1; V: TRBV27; size: NA; DNA: TGTGCCAGCAGTTTGGTGGGCGGGTCCATCAATGAGCAGTTCTTC; CDR3: CASSLVGGSINEQFF